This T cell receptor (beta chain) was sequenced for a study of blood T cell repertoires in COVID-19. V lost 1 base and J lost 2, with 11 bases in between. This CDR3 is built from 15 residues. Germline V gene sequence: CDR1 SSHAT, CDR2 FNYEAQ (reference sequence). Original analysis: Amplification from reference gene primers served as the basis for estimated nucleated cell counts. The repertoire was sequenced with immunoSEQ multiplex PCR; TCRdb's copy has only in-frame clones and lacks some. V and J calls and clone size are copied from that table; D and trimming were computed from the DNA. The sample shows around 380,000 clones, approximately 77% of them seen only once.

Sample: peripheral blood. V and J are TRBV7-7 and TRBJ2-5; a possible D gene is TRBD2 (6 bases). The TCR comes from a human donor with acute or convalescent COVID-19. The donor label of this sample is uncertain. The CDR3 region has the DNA TGTGCCAGCAGCTTAGGGGCGGGGAGGCAAGAGACCCAGTACTTC. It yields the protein CASSLGAGRQETQYF.